The rows below give T cell receptor beta chains drawn from one sample of a study of shared clonotypes between healthy human individuals. The table came from immunoSEQ multiplex PCR; TCRdb's copy has only in-frame clones and leaves some out. This table holds roughly 520,000 clones, 95% to 96% found once. Sequencing was done on a sample of naive CD4+ T cells sorted from blood. These receptors were taken from a woman in her twenties or thirties in good health. The CDR3 runs from the conserved cysteine through the conserved F or W. D genes are given only for firm matches. The size entry is marked missing in some rows and otherwise reads once, few, many or a size class.

clone_size	v_call	d_call	j_call	cdr3_aa	cdr3_nt
.	TRBV6-1	.	TRBJ1-2	CASSPGFLYGYTF	TGTGCCAGCAGTCCCGGGTTCCTCTATGGCTACACCTTC
.	TRBV6-1	TRBD1	TRBJ2-3	CASSPARGDTQYF	TGTGCCAGCTCCCCCGCCAGGGGGGATACGCAGTATTTT
.	TRBV2	.	TRBJ2-1	CASRSYYEQFF	TGTGCCAGCAGAAGCTACTATGAGCAGTTCTTC
.	TRBV11-3	.	TRBJ2-2	CASSLGRGTGELFF	TGTGCCAGCAGCTTAGGCCGGGGCACCGGGGAGCTGTTTTTT
.	TRBV29-1	.	TRBJ1-2	CSVFRGNYGYTF	TGCAGCGTCTTCAGGGGAAACTATGGCTACACCTTC
.	TRBV5-8	.	TRBJ1-5	CASGNRFSNQPQHF	TGTGCCAGTGGAAATCGCTTTAGCAATCAGCCCCAGCATTTT
.	TRBV30	.	TRBJ2-7	CAWSPRSEQYF	TGTGCCTGGAGTCCAAGGAGTGAGCAGTACTTC
.	TRBV5-6	.	TRBJ2-1	CASSRQARYNEQFF	TGTGCCAGCAGCCGACAAGCGCGATACAATGAGCAGTTCTTC
.	TRBV28	.	TRBJ2-7	CASAVNSYEQYF	TGTGCCAGCGCTGTCAACTCCTACGAGCAGTACTTC
.	TRBV11-3	.	TRBJ2-1	CASSLEGANQFF	TGTGCCAGCAGCTTAGAGGGGGCAAATCAGTTCTTC
.	TRBV30	.	TRBJ2-3	CAWSVTGDTQYF	TGTGCCTGGAGTGTGACTGGGGATACGCAGTATTTT
.	TRBV5-4	TRBD1	TRBJ2-3	CASSPRQGSSRDTQYF	TGTGCCAGCAGCCCTCGACAGGGGTCTAGCAGGGATACGCAGTATTTT
.	TRBV28	.	TRBJ2-5	CASRPGQLETQYF	TGTGCCAGCAGACCGGGACAACTAGAGACCCAGTACTTC
.	TRBV4-1	.	TRBJ1-2	CASSQLGQAQGYTF	TGCGCCAGCAGCCAACTGGGCCAGGCGCAGGGCTACACCTTC
.	TRBV11-2	.	TRBJ2-1	CASSRTFRDTFYNEQFF	TGTGCCAGCAGCCGAACGTTCCGGGACACATTTTACAATGAGCAGTTCTTC
.	TRBV20-1	.	TRBJ2-7	CSARTAGEQYF	TGCAGTGCTCGGACAGCCGGGGAGCAGTACTTC
.	TRBV13	.	TRBJ2-5	CASSRDTQETQYF	TGTGCCAGCTCCCGCGACACTCAAGAGACCCAGTACTTC
.	TRBV18	TRBD2	TRBJ2-7	CASSPYVATSGSYEQYF	TGTGCCAGCTCACCTTATGTCGCGACTAGCGGTTCCTACGAGCAGTACTTC
.	TRBV7-6	.	TRBJ2-5	CASSLGFGSGTETQYF	TGTGCCAGCAGCTTAGGGTTCGGGTCGGGTACGGAGACCCAGTACTTC
.	TRBV19	TRBD2	TRBJ2-7	CASATSGSSYEQYF	TGTGCCAGTGCAACTAGCGGGTCTTCCTACGAGCAGTACTTC
few	TRBV29-1	TRBD1	TRBJ1-2	CSVEGQGKGYTF	TGCAGCGTTGAGGGACAGGGCAAGGGCTACACCTTC
.	TRBV5-8	.	TRBJ2-7	CASKIYYEQYF	TGTGCCAGCAAGATATACTACGAGCAGTACTTC
once	TRBV5-4	.	TRBJ2-5	CASSVEGRQTQYF	TGTGCCAGCAGCGTGGAGGGGCGACAGACCCAGTACTTC
.	TRBV9	.	TRBJ2-2	CASSVGSGVAAGELFF	TGTGCCAGCAGCGTAGGGTCGGGGGTAGCCGCCGGGGAGCTGTTTTTT
once	TRBV5-1	TRBD1	TRBJ2-6	CASSFLTGTGANVLTF	TGCGCCAGCAGCTTCTTGACAGGGACGGGGGCCAACGTCCTGACTTTC
.	TRBV5-1	TRBD2	TRBJ2-7	CASSSQRGGYEQYF	TGCGCCAGCAGCTCCCAGCGGGGAGGCTACGAGCAGTACTTC
.	TRBV7-2	TRBD2	TRBJ2-3	CASSNGGGSGTQYF	TGTGCCAGCAGCAACGGGGGGGGATCAGGTACGCAGTATTTT
.	TRBV29-1	.	TRBJ2-3	CSHGSDTQYF	TGCAGCCACGGGTCAGATACGCAGTATTTT
.	TRBV6-5	TRBD2	TRBJ2-2	CASREGRGSSGELFF	TGTGCCAGCAGGGAGGGGCGGGGGTCGTCCGGGGAGCTGTTTTTT
few	TRBV4-1	.	TRBJ2-2	CASSRVEQNTGELFF	TGCGCCAGCAGCCGGGTAGAGCAGAACACCGGGGAGCTGTTTTTT
.	TRBV6-5	.	TRBJ2-1	CASSYEGSYNEQFF	TGTGCCAGCAGTTACGAGGGGTCCTACAATGAGCAGTTCTTC
.	TRBV28	.	TRBJ2-2	CASSLVQYTGELFF	TGTGCCAGCAGTTTAGTACAGTACACCGGGGAGCTGTTTTTT
.	TRBV19	TRBD2	TRBJ2-3	CASSISLAGGTDTQYF	TGTGCCAGTAGTATTTCTCTAGCGGGGGGCACAGATACGCAGTATTTT
.	TRBV18	TRBD1	TRBJ1-2	CASSPQGQGTNYGYTF	TGTGCCAGCTCACCACAGGGACAGGGAACTAACTATGGCTACACCTTC
.	TRBV27	.	TRBJ1-2	CASTATGLANYGYTF	TGTGCCAGCACTGCAACAGGTCTAGCTAACTATGGCTACACCTTC
.	TRBV19	TRBD2	TRBJ2-5	CASSRRREGLPQETQYF	TGTGCCAGTAGTCGACGGCGGGAGGGCCTCCCCCAAGAGACCCAGTACTTC
.	TRBV27	.	TRBJ2-2	CASSYTPGQGHTGELFF	TGTGCCAGCAGTTATACCCCGGGTCAGGGTCACACCGGGGAGCTGTTTTTT
.	TRBV11-2	.	TRBJ1-1	CASSLASQGYTEAFF	TGTGCCAGCAGCTTGGCGTCGCAGGGATACACTGAAGCTTTCTTT
.	TRBV28	.	TRBJ2-7	CASRKTGVSYEQYF	TGTGCCAGCAGGAAGACAGGAGTCTCCTACGAGCAGTACTTC
.	TRBV6-5	TRBD1	TRBJ2-7	CASNEGQNYEQYF	TGTGCCAGCAACGAGGGACAGAACTACGAGCAGTACTTC
.	TRBV19	.	TRBJ2-1	CASGDYNEQFF	TGTGCCAGTGGTGACTACAATGAGCAGTTCTTC
.	TRBV2	TRBD2	TRBJ2-1	CASSEREGLIPPFF	TGTGCCAGCAGCGAGCGGGAGGGCCTAATTCCCCCGTTCTTC
.	TRBV16	.	TRBJ2-7	CASSQSVQRPYEQYF	TGTGCCAGCAGCCAATCCGTTCAGAGACCCTACGAGCAGTACTTC
.	TRBV5-1	.	TRBJ2-5	CASSPSQGLQETQYF	TGCGCCAGCAGCCCCAGCCAGGGCTTACAAGAGACCCAGTACTTC
.	TRBV9	TRBD2	TRBJ2-2	CASSVAGLPNTGELFF	TGTGCCAGCAGCGTAGCGGGACTACCGAACACCGGGGAGCTGTTTTTT
.	TRBV7-2	.	TRBJ2-1	CASSLDGGTYNEQFF	TGTGCCAGCAGCTTAGATGGGGGTACCTACAATGAGCAGTTCTTC
.	TRBV4-1	TRBD1	TRBJ2-7	CASSFPGQGKYEQYF	TGCGCCAGCAGCTTTCCTGGACAGGGGAAGTACGAGCAGTACTTC
.	TRBV5-1	TRBD2	TRBJ2-3	CASSSGEGTTDTQYF	TGCGCCAGCAGCTCTGGGGAGGGAACCACAGATACGCAGTATTTT
.	TRBV5-1	.	TRBJ1-2	CASSLGREGYGYTF	TGCGCCAGCAGCTTGGGCAGGGAGGGCTATGGCTACACCTTC
.	TRBV7-9	.	TRBJ1-4	CASSVQENEKLFF	TGTGCCAGCAGCGTACAGGAGAATGAAAAACTGTTTTTT
.	TRBV29-1	.	TRBJ1-2	CSVGEGDRQSNYGYTF	TGCAGCGTTGGGGAAGGCGATCGGCAATCTAACTATGGCTACACCTTC
.	TRBV29-1	.	TRBJ2-4	CSFEDGGLAKNIQYF	TGCAGCTTTGAAGACGGAGGCCTAGCCAAAAACATTCAGTACTTC